A selection of T cell receptor beta chains follows, all from one sample in a study of shared clonotypes between healthy human individuals. Measured with immunoSEQ multiplex PCR; TCRdb has only the in-frame clones, and not every one. The table has nearly 750,000 clones, over 55% seen once. Specimen: memory CD4+ T cells sorted from blood. The receptors were gathered from a woman in her 30s in good health. Both conserved end residues are part of each CDR3. A D gene is named only where the DNA matches it firmly. Part of the rows lack a size; the others show once, few, many or a class for expanded clones.

J gene: TRBJ1-3
clone size: NA
D gene: TRBD1
V gene: TRBV7-9
CDR3 DNA: TGTGCCAGCAGCTTAGGGGACAGGCCAGGAAACACCATATATTTT
CDR3 protein: CASSLGDRPGNTIYF

J gene: TRBJ1-1
clone size: NA
D gene: TRBD1
V gene: TRBV18
CDR3 DNA: TGTGCCAGCTCCGGAGGACAGGGTCTGGCGAACACTGAAGCTTTCTTT
CDR3 protein: CASSGGQGLANTEAFF

J gene: TRBJ2-1
clone size: NA
D gene: TRBD2
V gene: TRBV10-1
CDR3 DNA: TGCGCCAGCAGCCGCGGGGAGGGACGGGACAATGAGCAGTTCTTC
CDR3 protein: CASSRGEGRDNEQFF

J gene: TRBJ2-1
clone size: NA
D gene: TRBD1
V gene: TRBV5-8
CDR3 DNA: TGTGCCAGCAGCTTGCGACAGGGTAGGTTTGAGCAGTTCTTC
CDR3 protein: CASSLRQGRFEQFF

J gene: TRBJ2-1
clone size: NA
D gene: TRBD2
V gene: TRBV19
CDR3 DNA: TGTGCCAGTACCTTAAGCCTAGCGGGAGTCAATGAGCAGTTCTTC
CDR3 protein: CASTLSLAGVNEQFF

J gene: TRBJ2-1
clone size: NA
D gene: NA
V gene: TRBV5-4
CDR3 DNA: TGTGCCAGCATGGAGACAGGTAATGAGCAGTTCTTC
CDR3 protein: CASMETGNEQFF

J gene: TRBJ1-1
clone size: NA
D gene: NA
V gene: TRBV5-1
CDR3 DNA: TGCGCCAGCAGCCCTAGCGGGGTTTCGAGGACTGAAGCTTTCTTT
CDR3 protein: CASSPSGVSRTEAFF

J gene: TRBJ2-5
clone size: few
D gene: NA
V gene: TRBV2
CDR3 DNA: TGTGCCAGCCGGTACCAAGAGACCCAGTACTTC
CDR3 protein: CASRYQETQYF

J gene: TRBJ2-7
clone size: once
D gene: TRBD2
V gene: TRBV19
CDR3 DNA: TGTGCCAGTAGTATCACTAGCGGGCCCCGAGGCGAGCAGTACTTC
CDR3 protein: CASSITSGPRGEQYF

J gene: TRBJ1-2
clone size: many
D gene: NA
V gene: TRBV2
CDR3 DNA: TGTGCCAGCAGGAGGGATTGGGATGGCTACACCTTC
CDR3 protein: CASRRDWDGYTF

J gene: TRBJ2-2
clone size: NA
D gene: NA
V gene: TRBV11-1
CDR3 DNA: TGTGCCAGCAGCTTAGAGTCCCACCGGCTAGGGGGGGAGCTGTTTTTT
CDR3 protein: CASSLESHRLGGELFF

J gene: TRBJ1-2
clone size: NA
D gene: NA
V gene: TRBV5-4
CDR3 DNA: TGTGCCAGCAGCTTGATGGCTAGCCAAGAAGGTGGCTACACCTTC
CDR3 protein: CASSLMASQEGGYTF

J gene: TRBJ1-1
clone size: NA
D gene: NA
V gene: TRBV6-4
CDR3 DNA: TGTGCCAGAGCAACAGGGCCTGGCCCTGAAGCTTTCTTT
CDR3 protein: CARATGPGPEAFF

J gene: TRBJ1-1
clone size: NA
D gene: NA
V gene: TRBV6-1
CDR3 DNA: TGTGCCAGCAGTGAAGCGCATGGGAGAGGGGGCACTGAAGCTTTCTTT
CDR3 protein: CASSEAHGRGGTEAFF

J gene: TRBJ1-5
clone size: NA
D gene: NA
V gene: TRBV30
CDR3 DNA: TGTGCCTGGAGTGTAAGCTCGGGTTCGGAGATGGGTCAGCCCCAGCATTTT
CDR3 protein: CAWSVSSGSEMGQPQHF

J gene: TRBJ2-7
clone size: NA
D gene: NA
V gene: TRBV18
CDR3 DNA: TGTGCCAGCTCTCTGACCGGGCCTGGGCCTCTCTACGAGCAGTACTTC
CDR3 protein: CASSLTGPGPLYEQYF

J gene: TRBJ2-1
clone size: NA
D gene: TRBD2
V gene: TRBV5-1
CDR3 DNA: TGCGCCAGCAGCCCCACAACCGGGACTAGCAACAATGAGCAGTTCTTC
CDR3 protein: CASSPTTGTSNNEQFF

J gene: TRBJ1-1
clone size: NA
D gene: TRBD1
V gene: TRBV5-1
CDR3 DNA: TGCGCCAGCAGCGCCTCCGGGACAGGGATCACTGAAGCTTTCTTT
CDR3 protein: CASSASGTGITEAFF

J gene: TRBJ1-6
clone size: NA
D gene: NA
V gene: TRBV11-2
CDR3 DNA: TGTGCCAGCAGCGGAAATAATTCACCCCTCCACTTT
CDR3 protein: CASSGNNSPLHF

J gene: TRBJ1-4
clone size: NA
D gene: NA
V gene: TRBV6-1
CDR3 DNA: TGTGCCAGCAGTGAAACCGGGTCGGGGGTGAAAAAACTGTTTTTT
CDR3 protein: CASSETGSGVKKLFF

J gene: TRBJ1-3
clone size: NA
D gene: NA
V gene: TRBV5-1
CDR3 DNA: TGCGCCAGCAGCTTTGGTGACACCGGAAACACCATATATTTT
CDR3 protein: CASSFGDTGNTIYF

J gene: TRBJ1-6
clone size: NA
D gene: NA
V gene: TRBV11-1
CDR3 DNA: TGTGCCAGCAGCGCTCAACGGGATAGTTCACCCCTCCACTTT
CDR3 protein: CASSAQRDSSPLHF

J gene: TRBJ1-2
clone size: NA
D gene: NA
V gene: TRBV15
CDR3 DNA: TGTGCCACCAGCAGAGAAGGGTATGGCTACACCTTC
CDR3 protein: CATSREGYGYTF

J gene: TRBJ2-2
clone size: NA
D gene: TRBD2
V gene: TRBV5-1
CDR3 DNA: TGCGCCAGCAGCTTGGCCGCTAGCGGGGGGACCGGGGAGCTGTTTTTT
CDR3 protein: CASSLAASGGTGELFF

J gene: TRBJ2-3
clone size: NA
D gene: TRBD1
V gene: TRBV5-1
CDR3 DNA: TGCGCCAGCAGCTCCGGACAGGGGGCTAGCACAGATACGCAGTATTTT
CDR3 protein: CASSSGQGASTDTQYF

J gene: TRBJ1-5
clone size: NA
D gene: TRBD1
V gene: TRBV10-3
CDR3 DNA: TGTGCCATCAGTGAAGGGACAGGTTCTCAGCCCCAGCATTTT
CDR3 protein: CAISEGTGSQPQHF

J gene: TRBJ2-5
clone size: NA
D gene: TRBD1
V gene: TRBV29-1
CDR3 DNA: TGCAGCGCTAGACAGGGGGAGACCCAGTACTTC
CDR3 protein: CSARQGETQYF

J gene: TRBJ1-5
clone size: few
D gene: NA
V gene: TRBV30
CDR3 DNA: TGTGCCTGGAGTGCCACAGAGCGGCAGCCCCAGCATTTT
CDR3 protein: CAWSATERQPQHF

J gene: TRBJ1-5
clone size: many
D gene: TRBD1
V gene: TRBV19
CDR3 DNA: TGTGCCAGTAGTGGACAGGGTAGCAAGCCCCAGCATTTT
CDR3 protein: CASSGQGSKPQHF

J gene: TRBJ2-3
clone size: NA
D gene: NA
V gene: TRBV20-1
CDR3 DNA: TGCAGGCCGGGAGTAGATACGCAGTATTTT
CDR3 protein: CRPGVDTQYF

J gene: TRBJ1-2
clone size: many
D gene: TRBD1
V gene: TRBV19
CDR3 DNA: TGTGCCAGTACCCTTGACAGGGGCCTAAGCTATGGCTACACCTTC
CDR3 protein: CASTLDRGLSYGYTF

J gene: TRBJ2-2
clone size: NA
D gene: NA
V gene: TRBV18
CDR3 DNA: TGTGCCAGCTCACCGGAGGTGGACACCGGGGAGCTGTTTTTT
CDR3 protein: CASSPEVDTGELFF

J gene: TRBJ1-1
clone size: NA
D gene: TRBD1
V gene: TRBV28
CDR3 DNA: TGTGCCAGCAGTTTAGAGGTCGGGACAGGGTCCAGGGCTGAAGCTTTCTTT
CDR3 protein: CASSLEVGTGSRAEAFF

J gene: TRBJ1-1
clone size: few
D gene: TRBD1
V gene: TRBV5-1
CDR3 DNA: TGCGCCAGCAGCTGGGGACAGGGGAACACTGAAGCTTTCTTT
CDR3 protein: CASSWGQGNTEAFF

J gene: TRBJ2-7
clone size: NA
D gene: TRBD2
V gene: TRBV11-2
CDR3 DNA: TGTGCCAGCAGCCCCCGGGGAGCGGGAGACTCCTACGAGCAGTACTTC
CDR3 protein: CASSPRGAGDSYEQYF

J gene: TRBJ2-7
clone size: NA
D gene: TRBD1
V gene: TRBV5-1
CDR3 DNA: TGCGCCAGCAGTTCAGCCGGGACAGGGAATTTCGAGCAGTACTTC
CDR3 protein: CASSSAGTGNFEQYF

J gene: TRBJ2-3
clone size: NA
D gene: TRBD2
V gene: TRBV5-1
CDR3 DNA: TGCGCCAGCAGACCGGGACTAGCGGGCACAGATACGCAGTATTTT
CDR3 protein: CASRPGLAGTDTQYF

J gene: TRBJ1-2
clone size: NA
D gene: NA
V gene: TRBV28
CDR3 DNA: TGTGCCAGCAGTCGACGGACAGTGGGGTATGGCTACACCTTC
CDR3 protein: CASSRRTVGYGYTF

J gene: TRBJ2-4
clone size: few
D gene: TRBD2
V gene: TRBV5-1
CDR3 DNA: TGCGCCAGCAGCCTTTTAACTAGCGGGAGTGACATTCAGTACTTC
CDR3 protein: CASSLLTSGSDIQYF

J gene: TRBJ2-1
clone size: NA
D gene: TRBD2
V gene: TRBV7-2
CDR3 DNA: TGTGCCAGCAGCCTAAGGACTAGTGGCGTCAATGAGCAGTTCTTC
CDR3 protein: CASSLRTSGVNEQFF

J gene: TRBJ1-5
clone size: NA
D gene: NA
V gene: TRBV5-6
CDR3 DNA: TGTGCCAGCAGCTTGGAGGCTTATAGCAATCAGCCCCAGCATTTT
CDR3 protein: CASSLEAYSNQPQHF

J gene: TRBJ2-7
clone size: NA
D gene: NA
V gene: TRBV6-5
CDR3 DNA: TGTGCCAGCAGCCCTAGCTCCTACGAGCAGTACTTC
CDR3 protein: CASSPSSYEQYF

J gene: TRBJ2-7
clone size: NA
D gene: NA
V gene: TRBV30
CDR3 DNA: TGTGCCTGGACCAGGAGCTCCTACGAGCAGTACTTC
CDR3 protein: CAWTRSSYEQYF

J gene: TRBJ1-5
clone size: NA
D gene: NA
V gene: TRBV19
CDR3 DNA: TGTGCCAGTAGTATAGCAGGGTTCGGCAATCAGCCCCAGCATTTT
CDR3 protein: CASSIAGFGNQPQHF

J gene: TRBJ2-7
clone size: once
D gene: NA
V gene: TRBV6-4
CDR3 DNA: TGTGCCAGCATTACGACTGGCGTTTCCTACGAGCAGTACTTC
CDR3 protein: CASITTGVSYEQYF

J gene: TRBJ1-2
clone size: NA
D gene: NA
V gene: TRBV29-1
CDR3 DNA: TGCAGCGTTGGTCAGGGGCAGTCAACCGGCTACACCTTC
CDR3 protein: CSVGQGQSTGYTF

J gene: TRBJ1-4
clone size: NA
D gene: NA
V gene: TRBV27
CDR3 DNA: TGTGCCAGCAGCCCAGAGGTTCCAACTAATGAAAAACTGTTTTTT
CDR3 protein: CASSPEVPTNEKLFF

J gene: TRBJ2-3
clone size: NA
D gene: NA
V gene: TRBV25-1
CDR3 DNA: TGTGCCAGCAGTGAAAGGGACCGCTCTAGCACAGATACGCAGTATTTT
CDR3 protein: CASSERDRSSTDTQYF

J gene: TRBJ2-7
clone size: NA
D gene: NA
V gene: TRBV4-1
CDR3 DNA: TGCGCCAGCAGCCAACCTAGGGGGGCCCGGTACTTC
CDR3 protein: CASSQPRGARYF

J gene: TRBJ2-6
clone size: once
D gene: NA
V gene: TRBV5-1
CDR3 DNA: TGCGCCAGCAGCTTCGCACCTCCACTGGCCTCTGGGGCCAACGTCCTGACTTTC
CDR3 protein: CASSFAPPLASGANVLTF

J gene: TRBJ2-7
clone size: NA
D gene: NA
V gene: TRBV7-8
CDR3 DNA: TGTGCCAGCAGCGTGCCCGGGACATCAGCCGAGCAGTACTTC
CDR3 protein: CASSVPGTSAEQYF

J gene: TRBJ2-2
clone size: NA
D gene: TRBD2
V gene: TRBV18
CDR3 DNA: TGTGCCAGCTCACCGGGACTAGCGGGAGTTACCGGGGAGCTGTTTTTT
CDR3 protein: CASSPGLAGVTGELFF

J gene: TRBJ2-2
clone size: NA
D gene: TRBD1
V gene: TRBV19
CDR3 DNA: TGTGCCAGTACCGGACAGGGGGCTAACACCGGGGAGCTGTTTTTT
CDR3 protein: CASTGQGANTGELFF

J gene: TRBJ2-5
clone size: NA
D gene: TRBD1
V gene: TRBV29-1
CDR3 DNA: TGCAGCGTCGACTCCGGGACAGACCAAGAGACCCAGTACTTC
CDR3 protein: CSVDSGTDQETQYF

J gene: TRBJ2-3
clone size: many
D gene: NA
V gene: TRBV29-1
CDR3 DNA: TGCAGCGTTACTGGAGCGGCTAGGGCAGATACGCAGTATTTT
CDR3 protein: CSVTGAARADTQYF

J gene: TRBJ2-7
clone size: few
D gene: TRBD1
V gene: TRBV7-9
CDR3 DNA: TGTGCCAGCAGCTTAATGGGGACAGGGGACTACGAGCAGTACTTC
CDR3 protein: CASSLMGTGDYEQYF

J gene: TRBJ2-7
clone size: few
D gene: TRBD1
V gene: TRBV6-6
CDR3 DNA: TGTGCCAGCAGTTCGGGACAGGGGGCGCTGGGCGAGCAGTACTTC
CDR3 protein: CASSSGQGALGEQYF

J gene: TRBJ1-1
clone size: NA
D gene: NA
V gene: TRBV19
CDR3 DNA: TGTGCCAGTAGTGTGACAGGGAACACTGAAGCTTTCTTT
CDR3 protein: CASSVTGNTEAFF

J gene: TRBJ2-7
clone size: NA
D gene: NA
V gene: TRBV21-1
CDR3 DNA: TGTGCCAGCAGTGGGGGCCTGACAGACGAGCAGTACTTC
CDR3 protein: CASSGGLTDEQYF